This TCR beta chain was retrieved from a study of T cell changes during pregnancy in multiple sclerosis (dated by TCRdb to the late 2010s). Study-wide context: The study examined how the T cell repertoire changed over the course of pregnancy in women with multiple sclerosis.

Notes on this clone: The target of this receptor is not known. No base quality information exists; no much larger clone differs at one position.

The cysteine opens and the phenylalanine closes a CDR3 of 14 amino acids. Only the CDR3 DNA is retained, 42 bases long and in frame from the first base. V is pruned by 3 bases and J by 4 bases, leaving 4 bases of the junction without a gene match. According to the germline V gene, CDR1 reads MNHNS and CDR2 reads SASEGT. Preparation of the library involved the immunoSEQ multiplex PCR assay. TCRdb mirrors the immuneACCESS table, restricted to in-frame sequences. Some clones are absent from its copies; in checked studies, under half trace to an unresolved V gene, and the reason for the others is unknown. The sample table contains roughly 89,000 clones; only one count was recorded for 90% to 95% of them. The ten top clones hold 2% to 2.5% of the sample.

The clonotype was recovered from a female donor with multiple sclerosis, enrolled in a pregnancy study. The specimen comprised peripheral blood, sampled in the third trimester of pregnancy. The chain joins TRBV6-1 to TRBJ1-2; a stretch of 8 junction bases matches TRBD1. The bases read TGTGCCAGCAGTGATTCAGGGGGCGGCTATGGCTACACCTTC. This is translated as CASSDSGGGYGYTF.